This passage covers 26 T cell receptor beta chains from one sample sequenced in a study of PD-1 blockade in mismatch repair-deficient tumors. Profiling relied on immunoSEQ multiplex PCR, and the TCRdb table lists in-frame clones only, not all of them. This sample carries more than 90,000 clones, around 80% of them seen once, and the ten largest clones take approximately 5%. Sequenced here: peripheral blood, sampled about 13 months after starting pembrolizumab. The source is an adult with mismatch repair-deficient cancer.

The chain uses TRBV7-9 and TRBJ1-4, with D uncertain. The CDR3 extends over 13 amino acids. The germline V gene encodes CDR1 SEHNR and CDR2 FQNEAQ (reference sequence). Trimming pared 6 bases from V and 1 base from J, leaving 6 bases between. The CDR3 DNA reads TGTGCCAGCAGTAGAAGAACTAATGAAAAACTGTTTTTT. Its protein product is CASSRRTNEKLFF.

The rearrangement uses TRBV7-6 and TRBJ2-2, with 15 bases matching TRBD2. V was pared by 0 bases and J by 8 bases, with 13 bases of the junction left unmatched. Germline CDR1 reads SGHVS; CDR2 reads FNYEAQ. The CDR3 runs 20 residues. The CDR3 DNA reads TGTGCCAGCAGCTTAGCGCGCGGGACTAGCGGGAGGCCCGTGTCTGGGGAGCTGTTTTTT. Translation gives CASSLARGTSGRPVSGELFF.

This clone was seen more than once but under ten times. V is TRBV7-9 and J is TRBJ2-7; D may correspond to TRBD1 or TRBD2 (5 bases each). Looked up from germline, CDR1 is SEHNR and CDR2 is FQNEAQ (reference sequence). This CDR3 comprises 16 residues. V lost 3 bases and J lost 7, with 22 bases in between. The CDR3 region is CASSFGLRDVGAEQYF. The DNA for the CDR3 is TGTGCCAGCAGCTTTGGTTTACGGGACGTAGGTGCGGAGCAGTACTTC.

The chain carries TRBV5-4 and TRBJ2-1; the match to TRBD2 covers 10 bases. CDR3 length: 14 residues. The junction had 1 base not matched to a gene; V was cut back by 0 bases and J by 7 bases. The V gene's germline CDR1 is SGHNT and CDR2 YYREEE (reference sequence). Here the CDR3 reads CASSLELAGNEQFF. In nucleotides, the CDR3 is TGTGCCAGCAGCTTGGAACTAGCGGGAAATGAGCAGTTCTTC.

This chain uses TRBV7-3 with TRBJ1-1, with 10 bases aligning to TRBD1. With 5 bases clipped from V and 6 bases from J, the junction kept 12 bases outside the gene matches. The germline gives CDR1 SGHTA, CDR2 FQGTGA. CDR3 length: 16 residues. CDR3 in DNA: TGTGCCAGCAGCCCGACCGGGACAGGGGCAAACGCTGAAGCTTTCTTT. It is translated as CASSPTGTGANAEAFF.

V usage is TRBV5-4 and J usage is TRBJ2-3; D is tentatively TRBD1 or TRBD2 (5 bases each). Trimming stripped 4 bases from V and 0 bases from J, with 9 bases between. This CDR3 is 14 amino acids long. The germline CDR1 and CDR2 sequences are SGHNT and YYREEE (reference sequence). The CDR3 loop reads CASSPGTSTDTQYF. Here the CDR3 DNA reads TGTGCCAGCAGCCCGGGGACGAGCACAGATACGCAGTATTTT.

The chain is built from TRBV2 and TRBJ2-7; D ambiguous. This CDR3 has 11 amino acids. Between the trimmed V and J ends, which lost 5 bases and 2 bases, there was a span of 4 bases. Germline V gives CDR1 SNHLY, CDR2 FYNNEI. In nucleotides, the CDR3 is TGTGCCAGCAGTACCGCCTACGAGCAGTACTTC. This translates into CASSTAYEQYF.

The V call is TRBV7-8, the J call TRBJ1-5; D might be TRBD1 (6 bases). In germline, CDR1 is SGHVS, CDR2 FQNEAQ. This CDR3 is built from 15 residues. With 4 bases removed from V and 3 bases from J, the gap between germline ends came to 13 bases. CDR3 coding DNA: TGTGCCAGCAGCTCGTGGCAGGGGATCAATCAGCCCCAGCATTTT. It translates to CASSSWQGINQPQHF.

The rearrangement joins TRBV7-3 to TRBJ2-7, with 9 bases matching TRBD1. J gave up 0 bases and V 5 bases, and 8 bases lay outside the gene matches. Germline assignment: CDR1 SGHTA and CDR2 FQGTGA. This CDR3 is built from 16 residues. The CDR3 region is CASSPQGTGISYEQYF. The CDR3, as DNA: TGTGCCAGCAGCCCGCAGGGGACAGGGATCTCCTACGAGCAGTACTTC.

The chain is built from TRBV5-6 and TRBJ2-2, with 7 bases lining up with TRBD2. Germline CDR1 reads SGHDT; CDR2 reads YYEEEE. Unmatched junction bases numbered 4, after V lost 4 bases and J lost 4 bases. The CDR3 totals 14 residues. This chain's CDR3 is CASSGGSVTGELFF. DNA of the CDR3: TGTGCCAGCAGCGGCGGGAGTGTCACCGGGGAGCTGTTTTTT.

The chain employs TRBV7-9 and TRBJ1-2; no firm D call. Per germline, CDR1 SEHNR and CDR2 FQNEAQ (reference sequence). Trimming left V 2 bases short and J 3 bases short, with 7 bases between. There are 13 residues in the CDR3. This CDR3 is CASSLTPDYGYTF. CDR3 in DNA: TGTGCCAGCAGCTTAACGCCCGACTATGGCTACACCTTC.

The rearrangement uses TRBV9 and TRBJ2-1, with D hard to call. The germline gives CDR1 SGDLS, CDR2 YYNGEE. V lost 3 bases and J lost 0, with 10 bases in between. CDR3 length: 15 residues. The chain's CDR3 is CASSGDGSSYNEQFF. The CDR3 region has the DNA TGTGCCAGCAGCGGTGACGGCAGCTCCTACAATGAGCAGTTCTTC.

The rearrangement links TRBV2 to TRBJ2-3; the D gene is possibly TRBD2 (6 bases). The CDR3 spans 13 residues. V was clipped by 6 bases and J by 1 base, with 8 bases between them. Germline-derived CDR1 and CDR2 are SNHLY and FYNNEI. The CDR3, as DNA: TGTGCCAGCAGGCCGGGAGGCACAGATACGCAGTATTTT. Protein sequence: CASRPGGTDTQYF.

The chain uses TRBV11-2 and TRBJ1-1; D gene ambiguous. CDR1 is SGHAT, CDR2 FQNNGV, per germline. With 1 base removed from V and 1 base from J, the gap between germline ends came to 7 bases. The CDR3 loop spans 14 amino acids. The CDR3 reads CASSLAGWNTEAFF. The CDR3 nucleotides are TGTGCCAGCAGCTTAGCTGGTTGGAACACTGAAGCTTTCTTT.

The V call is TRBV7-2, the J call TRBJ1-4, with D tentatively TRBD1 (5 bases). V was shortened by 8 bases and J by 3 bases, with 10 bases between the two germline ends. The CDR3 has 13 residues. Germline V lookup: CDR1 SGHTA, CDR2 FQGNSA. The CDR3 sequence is CASGGVANEKLFF. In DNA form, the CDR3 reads TGTGCCAGCGGGGGGGTAGCTAATGAAAAACTGTTTTTT.

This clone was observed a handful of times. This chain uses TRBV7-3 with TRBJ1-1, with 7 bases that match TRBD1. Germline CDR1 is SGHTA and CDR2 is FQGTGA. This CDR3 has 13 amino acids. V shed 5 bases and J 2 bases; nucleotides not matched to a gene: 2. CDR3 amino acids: CASSRDSNTEAFF. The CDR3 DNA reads TGTGCCAGCAGCCGGGACAGCAACACTGAAGCTTTCTTT.

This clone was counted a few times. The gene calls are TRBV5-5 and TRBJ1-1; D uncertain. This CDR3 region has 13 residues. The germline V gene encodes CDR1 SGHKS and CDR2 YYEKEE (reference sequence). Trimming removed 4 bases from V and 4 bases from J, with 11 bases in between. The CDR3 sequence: CASSPRVGTEAFF. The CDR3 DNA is TGTGCCAGCAGCCCGAGGGTGGGCACTGAAGCTTTCTTT.

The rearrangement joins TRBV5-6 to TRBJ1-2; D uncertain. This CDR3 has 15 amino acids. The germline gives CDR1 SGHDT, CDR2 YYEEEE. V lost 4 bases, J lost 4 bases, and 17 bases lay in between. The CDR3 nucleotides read TGTGCCAGCAGCGGGCCTGACCAGATGGTCTATGGCTACACCTTC. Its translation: CASSGPDQMVYGYTF.

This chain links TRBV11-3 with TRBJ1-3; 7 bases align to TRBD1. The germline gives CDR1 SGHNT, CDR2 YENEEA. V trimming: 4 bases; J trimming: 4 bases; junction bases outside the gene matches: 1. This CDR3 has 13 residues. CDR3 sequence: CASSSGQGNTIYF. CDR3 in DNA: TGTGCCAGCAGCTCGGGACAGGGAAACACCATATATTTT.

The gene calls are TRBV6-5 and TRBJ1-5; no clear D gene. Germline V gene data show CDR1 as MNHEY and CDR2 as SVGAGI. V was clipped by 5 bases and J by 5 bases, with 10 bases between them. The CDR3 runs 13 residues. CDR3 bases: TGTGCCAGCAGTAGCCGGAGCCATCAGCCCCAGCATTTT. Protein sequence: CASSSRSHQPQHF.

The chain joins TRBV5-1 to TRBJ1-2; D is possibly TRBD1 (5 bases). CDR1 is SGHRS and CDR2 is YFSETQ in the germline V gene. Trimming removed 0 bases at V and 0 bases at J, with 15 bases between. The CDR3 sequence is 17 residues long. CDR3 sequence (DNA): TGCGCCAGCAGCTTGGGGGGACGGTTGCTGACTAACTATGGCTACACCTTC. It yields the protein CASSLGGRLLTNYGYTF.

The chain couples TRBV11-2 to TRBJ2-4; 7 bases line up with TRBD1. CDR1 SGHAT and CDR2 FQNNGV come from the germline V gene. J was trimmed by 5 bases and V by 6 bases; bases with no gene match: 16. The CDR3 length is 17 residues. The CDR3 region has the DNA TGTGCCAGCAGTTTACCGGGACAGCTTAGAGGCCAAAACATTCAGTACTTC. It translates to CASSLPGQLRGQNIQYF.

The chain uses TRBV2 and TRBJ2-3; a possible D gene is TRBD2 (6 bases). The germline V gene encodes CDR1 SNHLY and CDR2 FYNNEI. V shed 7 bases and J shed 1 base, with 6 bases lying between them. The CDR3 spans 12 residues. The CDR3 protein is CASTSGTDTQYF. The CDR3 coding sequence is TGTGCCAGCACTAGCGGCACAGATACGCAGTATTTT.

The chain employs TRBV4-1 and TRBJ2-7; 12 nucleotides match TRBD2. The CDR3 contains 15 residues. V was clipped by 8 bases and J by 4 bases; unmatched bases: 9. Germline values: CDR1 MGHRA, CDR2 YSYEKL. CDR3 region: CASGQTSGSGYEQYF. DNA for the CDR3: TGCGCCAGCGGACAGACTAGCGGGAGTGGGTACGAGCAGTACTTC.

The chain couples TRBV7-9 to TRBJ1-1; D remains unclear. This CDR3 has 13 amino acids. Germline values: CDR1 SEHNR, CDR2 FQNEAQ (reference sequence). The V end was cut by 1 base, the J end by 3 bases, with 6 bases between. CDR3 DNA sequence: TGTGCCAGCAGCTTAGACAGCCACACTGAAGCTTTCTTT. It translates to CASSLDSHTEAFF.

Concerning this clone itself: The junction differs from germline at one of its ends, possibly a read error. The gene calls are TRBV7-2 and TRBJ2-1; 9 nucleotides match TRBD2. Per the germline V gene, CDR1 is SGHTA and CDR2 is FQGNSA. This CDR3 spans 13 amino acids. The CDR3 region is CASSLAGSDEQFF. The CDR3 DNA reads TGTGCCAGCAGCCTAGCGGGAAGCGATGAGCAGTTCTTC.